Presented here are 19 T cell receptor beta chains from one specimen sequenced in a study of control samples from healthy donors and cancer patients. The repertoire was sequenced with immunoSEQ multiplex PCR; TCRdb's copy has only in-frame clones and lacks some. This sample yields some 120,000 clones, of which roughly 90% are seen a single time; more than 2.5% belongs to the top ten. Sequencing was performed on blood. These receptors originate from a man aged 45-60 years in good health.

This sequence joins TRBV28 and TRBJ2-7; D possibly matches TRBD1 or TRBD2 (5 bases each). Germline assignment: CDR1 MDHEN and CDR2 SYDVKM. The CDR3 runs to 15 residues. V lost 0 bases, J lost 0 bases, and 9 bases lay in between. This chain's CDR3 is CASSLWGETSYEQYF. Here the CDR3 DNA reads TGTGCCAGCAGTTTATGGGGGGAAACCTCCTACGAGCAGTACTTC.

This chain links TRBV5-6 with TRBJ1-6; D is ambiguous. V lost 2 bases to trimming and J lost 6 bases, with 9 bases between them. CDR1 and CDR2 (germline): SGHDT, YYEEEE. The CDR3 extends over 14 amino acids. The CDR3 sequence: CASSFGTSNSPLHF. As DNA, the CDR3 is TGTGCCAGCAGCTTCGGCACCAGTAATTCACCCCTCCACTTT. Looking up the rest from reference TRBV5-6 and TRBJ1-6 gives the full variable domain: DAGVTQSPTHLIKTRGQQVTLRCSPKSGHDTVSWYQQALGQGPQFIFQYYEEEERQRGNFPDRFSGHQFPNYSSELNVNALLLGDSALYLCASSFGTSNSPLHFGNGTRLTVT.

The gene calls are TRBV19 and TRBJ2-1; 12 bases align to TRBD2. J gave up 6 bases and V 6 bases, and 6 bases lay outside the gene matches. Germline V lookup: CDR1 LNHDA, CDR2 SQIVND (reference sequence). There are 15 residues in the CDR3. CDR3 nucleotides: TGTGCCAGTAGCGTGCTAGCGGGGGGGTTCAATGAGCAGTTCTTC. Its translation: CASSVLAGGFNEQFF. The full variable domain, its missing parts supplied by reference TRBV19 and TRBJ2-1, is DGGITQSPKYLFRKEGQNVTLSCEQNLNHDAMYWYRQDPGQGLRLIYYSQIVNDFQKGDIAEGYSVSREKKESFPLTVTSAQKNPTAFYLCASSVLAGGFNEQFFGPGTRLTVL.

The rearrangement links TRBV7-9 to TRBJ2-3; no firm D call. V was pared by 2 bases and J by 3 bases, with 6 bases between. Germline V CDR1 and CDR2: SEHNR, FQNEAQ (reference sequence). CDR3 size: 13 residues. Written as DNA, the CDR3 is TGTGCCAGCAGCTTACAGCAAACAGATACGCAGTATTTT. It yields the protein CASSLQQTDTQYF.

The rearrangement uses TRBV19 and TRBJ1-5; unclear D gene. CDR3 length: 14 residues. With 2 bases removed from V and 3 bases from J, the gap between germline ends came to 8 bases. The germline V gene has CDR1 LNHDA and CDR2 SQIVND (reference sequence). CDR3 in DNA: TGTGCCAGTAGTATATCGGCGGTCAATCAGCCCCAGCATTTT. This gives the protein CASSISAVNQPQHF.

Of note for this clone: The same CDR3 also results from other DNA sequences found in this sample. V usage is TRBV9 and J usage is TRBJ2-3, with D perhaps TRBD2 (5 bases). CDR1 is SGDLS and CDR2 is YYNGEE in the germline V gene. Trimming took off 2 bases at V and 2 bases at J, with 9 bases between the two ends. The CDR3 totals 14 residues. This CDR3 is CASSVSGNTDTQYF. The DNA for the CDR3 is TGTGCCAGCAGCGTTTCGGGGAACACAGATACGCAGTATTTT.

The CDR3 DNA reads TGTGCCAGCAGCCCGCTACCGGGACTAGCGGGGGGAAACAATGAGCAGTTCTTC. Translated: CASSPLPGLAGGNNEQFF. The chain has TRBV7-9 and TRBJ2-1, with 15 nucleotides matching TRBD2. The CDR3 extends over 18 amino acids. The germline CDR1 and CDR2 sequences are SEHNR and FQNEAQ (reference sequence). V was clipped by 5 bases and J by 5 bases; unmatched bases: 10.

This clone occurred a few times. This chain joins TRBV6-2 or TRBV6-3 and TRBJ2-2; a weak D match, TRBD1 (5 bases). Germline-derived CDR1 and CDR2 are MNHEY and SVGEGT. V was pared by 6 bases and J by 2 bases, with 13 bases between. There are 15 residues in the CDR3. The CDR3 bases are TGTGCCAGCAGCATTAGGGGAAAAAACACCGGGGAGCTGTTTTTT. This sequence encodes CASSIRGKNTGELFF.

The gene calls are TRBV5-1 and TRBJ2-7; 7 bases map to TRBD1. The germline CDR1 and CDR2 sequences are SGHRS and YFSETQ. The ends lost 1 base at V and 2 bases at J; junction bases unmatched: 6. This CDR3 has 15 residues. Written as DNA, the CDR3 is TGCGCCAGCAGCTTGAACTACCAGGGGGCCTACGAGCAGTACTTC. It yields the protein CASSLNYQGAYEQYF.

V is TRBV9 and J is TRBJ2-3; 7 nucleotides align to TRBD1. This CDR3 is 14 amino acids long. After removal of 3 bases from V and 2 bases from J, the junction contained 3 bases not matched to a gene. Germline V CDR1 and CDR2: SGDLS, YYNGEE. The CDR3 DNA sequence: TGTGCCAGCAGCGCGACAGGGAACACAGATACGCAGTATTTT. Its translation is CASSATGNTDTQYF.

The rearrangement uses TRBV7-9 and TRBJ1-6, with 10 bases identical to TRBD1. V gave up 5 bases and J gave up 5 bases; unmatched junction bases: 3. The CDR3 consists of 15 residues. CDR1 and CDR2 (germline): SEHNR, FQNEAQ (reference sequence). CDR3 region: CASSPGQGNNSPLHF. For the CDR3, the DNA is TGTGCCAGCAGCCCGGGACAGGGGAATAATTCACCCCTCCACTTT.

The gene calls are TRBV30 and TRBJ1-2; D call uncertain. This CDR3 has 14 amino acids. The germline CDR1 and CDR2 sequences are GTSNPN and SVGIG (reference sequence). Trimming removed 3 bases at V and 2 bases at J, with 13 bases between. The CDR3 nucleotides are TGTGCCTGGAGCCTACGCAGAGGGAACTATGGCTACACCTTC. It specifies CAWSLRRGNYGYTF.

V and J are TRBV7-9 and TRBJ2-2, with 9 bases lining up with TRBD2. This CDR3 region has 17 residues. CDR1 is SEHNR and CDR2 is FQNEAQ in the germline V gene (reference sequence). V shed 4 bases and J 1 base; nucleotides not matched to a gene: 7. CDR3 region: CASSSYLAGKNTGELFF. As DNA, the CDR3 is TGTGCCAGCAGCTCGTATCTAGCGGGGAAGAACACCGGGGAGCTGTTTTTT. The whole variable domain, remainder taken from reference TRBV7-9 and TRBJ2-2, is DTGVSQNPRHKITKRGQNVTFRCDPISEHNRLYWYRQTLGQGPEFLTYFQNEAQLEKSRLLSDRFSAERPKGSFSTLEIQRTEQGDSAMYLCASSSYLAGKNTGELFFGEGSRLTVL.

Here the CDR3 reads CASSPTGNPGELFF. The DNA of the CDR3 is TGTGCCAGCAGCCCAACAGGCAATCCCGGGGAGCTGTTTTTT. The chain joins TRBV7-3 to TRBJ2-2, with D possibly TRBD1 on 5 matching bases. Germline V lookup: CDR1 SGHTA, CDR2 FQGTGA. The CDR3 covers 14 residues. Trimming left V 5 bases short and J 6 bases short, with 13 bases between. The full variable domain, with the rest looked up from reference TRBV7-3 and TRBJ2-2, is GAGVSQTPSNKVTEKGKYVELRCDPISGHTALYWYRQSLGQGPEFLIYFQGTGAADDSGLPNDRFFAVRPEGSVSTLKIQRTERGDSAVYLCASSPTGNPGELFFGEGSRLTVL.

J is TRBJ2-1 and V is TRBV7-9; possibly TRBD2 for D (5 bases). This CDR3 contains 13 residues. Per germline, CDR1 SEHNR and CDR2 FQNEAQ (reference sequence). Trimming shortened V by 5 bases and J by 4 bases, and 9 bases separated the two germline ends. The CDR3 bases are TGTGCCAGCAGCCCGACTACTTACAATGAGCAGTTCTTC. Its translation is CASSPTTYNEQFF.

This chain connects TRBV4-1 to TRBJ1-2; 7 bases are a match to TRBD1. The trim removed 3 bases at V and 8 bases at J, leaving 12 bases unmatched. The germline V gene has CDR1 MGHRA and CDR2 YSYEKL. The CDR3 totals 15 residues. The DNA for the CDR3 is TGCGCCAGCAGCCAGGGGGAGACAGGGACGCGGGGCTACACCTTC. Amino acids: CASSQGETGTRGYTF.

As DNA, the CDR3 is TGCGCCAGCAGCCAAGTTACTCGGGGACCGCCGCACCGCACAGATACGCAGTATTTT. Translation: CASSQVTRGPPHRTDTQYF. The chain carries TRBV4-1 and TRBJ2-3, with D possibly being TRBD1 or TRBD2 (5 bases each). This CDR3 has 19 amino acids. The V gene lost 1 base and the J gene lost 1 base, with 21 bases spanning the gap. Germline V gene sequence: CDR1 MGHRA, CDR2 YSYEKL.

The gene calls are TRBV7-9 and TRBJ1-2, with D maybe TRBD1 (5 bases). V dropped 5 bases and J dropped 7 bases, with 14 bases sitting between them. The CDR3 extends over 13 amino acids. Germline CDR1 reads SEHNR; CDR2 reads FQNEAQ (reference sequence). The CDR3 loop is CASSALDISGYTF. CDR3 DNA sequence: TGTGCCAGCAGCGCGCTGGACATCTCTGGCTACACCTTC.

The J gene is TRBJ1-6, the V gene TRBV6-5; D possibly corresponds to TRBD1 (5 bases). Germline assignment: CDR1 MNHEY and CDR2 SVGAGI. V was trimmed by 6 bases and J by 7 bases, leaving 16 bases between them. The CDR3 spans 15 residues. CDR3 loop: CASSQVGTANSPLHF. In nucleotides, the CDR3 is TGTGCCAGCAGCCAAGTCGGGACGGCAAATTCACCCCTCCACTTT.